This T cell receptor beta chain was recorded in a study of T cells in Graves' hyperthyroidism and ophthalmopathy. CDR1 and CDR2 from the germline V gene are MNHNY and SVGAGI (reference sequence). V lost 2 bases and J lost 7; bases outside the gene matches: 7. The CDR3 loop spans 14 amino acids. The table lists this clonotype with many counts. Using RNA transcripts as the source, TCR beta CDR3 regions were amplified. HTBI primers were employed in a first-round RT-PCR of the TCR CDR3. MiXCR, run by TCRdb on the multiplex PCR reads, gives a single entry per CDR3 protein. Of about 590,000 distinct CDR3 sequences listed, approximately 15% are singletons.

The chain carries TRBV6-6 and TRBJ2-7, with 8 bases aligning to TRBD2. This clonotype was obtained from a woman in her late teens or twenties with Graves' ophthalmopathy. Sequences were obtained from blood. The CDR3 nucleotides are TGTGCCAGCAGTTACCTTAGCGGGACGGGGGAGCAGTACTTC. Residues: CASSYLSGTGEQYF.